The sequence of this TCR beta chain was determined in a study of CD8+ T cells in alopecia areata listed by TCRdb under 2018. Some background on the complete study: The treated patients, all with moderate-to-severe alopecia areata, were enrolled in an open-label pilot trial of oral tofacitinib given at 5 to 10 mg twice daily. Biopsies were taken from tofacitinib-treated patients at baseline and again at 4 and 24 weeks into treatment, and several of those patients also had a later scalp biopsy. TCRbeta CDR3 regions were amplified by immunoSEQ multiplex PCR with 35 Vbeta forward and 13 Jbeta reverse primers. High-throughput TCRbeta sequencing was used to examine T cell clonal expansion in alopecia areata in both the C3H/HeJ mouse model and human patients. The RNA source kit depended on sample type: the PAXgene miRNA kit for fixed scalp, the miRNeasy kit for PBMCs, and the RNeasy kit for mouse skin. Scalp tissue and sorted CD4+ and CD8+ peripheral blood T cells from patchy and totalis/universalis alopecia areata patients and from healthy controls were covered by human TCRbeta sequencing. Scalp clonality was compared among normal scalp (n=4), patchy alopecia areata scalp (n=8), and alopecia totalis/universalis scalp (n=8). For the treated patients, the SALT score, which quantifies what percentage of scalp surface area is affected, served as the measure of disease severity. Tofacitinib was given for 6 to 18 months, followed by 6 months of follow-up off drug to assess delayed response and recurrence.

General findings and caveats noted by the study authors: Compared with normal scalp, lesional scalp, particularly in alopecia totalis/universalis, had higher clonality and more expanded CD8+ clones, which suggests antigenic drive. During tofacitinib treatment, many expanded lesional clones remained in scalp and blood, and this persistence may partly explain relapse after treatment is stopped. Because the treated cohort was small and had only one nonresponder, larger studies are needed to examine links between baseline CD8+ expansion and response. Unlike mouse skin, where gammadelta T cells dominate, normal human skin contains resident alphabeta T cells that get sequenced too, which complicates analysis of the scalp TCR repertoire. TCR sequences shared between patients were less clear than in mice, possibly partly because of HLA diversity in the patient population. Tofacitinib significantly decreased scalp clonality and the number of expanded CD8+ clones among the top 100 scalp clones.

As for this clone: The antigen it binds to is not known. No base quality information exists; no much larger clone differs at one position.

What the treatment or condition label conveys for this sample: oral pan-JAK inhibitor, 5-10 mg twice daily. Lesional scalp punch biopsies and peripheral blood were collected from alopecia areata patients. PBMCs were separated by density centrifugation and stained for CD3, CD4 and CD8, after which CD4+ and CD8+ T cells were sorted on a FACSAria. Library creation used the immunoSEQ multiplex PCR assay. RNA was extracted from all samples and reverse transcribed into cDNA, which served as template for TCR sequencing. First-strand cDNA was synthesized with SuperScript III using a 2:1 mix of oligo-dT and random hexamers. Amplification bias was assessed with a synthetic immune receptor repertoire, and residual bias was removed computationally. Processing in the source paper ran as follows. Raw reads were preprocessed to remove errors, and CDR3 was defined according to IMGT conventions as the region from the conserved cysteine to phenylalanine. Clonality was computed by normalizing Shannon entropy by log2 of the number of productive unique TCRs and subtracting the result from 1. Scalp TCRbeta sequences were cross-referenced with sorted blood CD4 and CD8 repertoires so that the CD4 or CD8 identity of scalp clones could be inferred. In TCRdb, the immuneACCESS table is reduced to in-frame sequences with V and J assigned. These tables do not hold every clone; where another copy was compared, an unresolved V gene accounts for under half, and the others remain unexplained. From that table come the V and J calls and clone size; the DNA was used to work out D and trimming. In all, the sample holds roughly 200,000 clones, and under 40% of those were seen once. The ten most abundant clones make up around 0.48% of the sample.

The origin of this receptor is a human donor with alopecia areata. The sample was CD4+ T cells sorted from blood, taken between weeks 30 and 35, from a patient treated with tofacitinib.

CDR3 loop: CAWSSRGPLPQHF. The sequenced DNA: TGTGCCTGGAGTTCTAGGGGACCTCTGCCCCAGCATTTT. The sequence joins TRBV30 to TRBJ1-5, and TRBD1 may be the D gene, going by 5 matching bases. Reading the germline V gene (reference sequence) gives CDR1 GTSNPN and CDR2 SVGIG. The CDR3 covers 13 residues, taking in both the cysteine and the phenylalanine. Of all the DNA, just the CDR3 is kept, 39 bases in frame from base 1. V loses 2 bases of germline sequence and J loses 9 bases, and the interval between the two ends is 14 bases.